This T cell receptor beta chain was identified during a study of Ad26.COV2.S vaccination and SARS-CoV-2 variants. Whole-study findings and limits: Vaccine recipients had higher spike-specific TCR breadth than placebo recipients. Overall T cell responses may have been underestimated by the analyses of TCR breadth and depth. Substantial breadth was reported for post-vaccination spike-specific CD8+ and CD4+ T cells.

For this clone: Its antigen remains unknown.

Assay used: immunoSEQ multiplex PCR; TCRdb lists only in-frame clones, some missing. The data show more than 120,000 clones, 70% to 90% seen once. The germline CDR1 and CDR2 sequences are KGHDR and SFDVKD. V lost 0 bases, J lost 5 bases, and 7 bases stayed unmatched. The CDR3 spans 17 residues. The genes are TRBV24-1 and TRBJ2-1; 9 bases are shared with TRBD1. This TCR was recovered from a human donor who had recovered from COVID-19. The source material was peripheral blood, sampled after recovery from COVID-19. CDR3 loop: CATSDLPSGQGNNEQFF. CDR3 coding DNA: TGTGCCACCAGTGATTTGCCCTCGGGACAGGGTAACAATGAGCAGTTCTTC.